These 3 T cell receptor beta chains originate from one sample sequenced in a study of T cell changes during pregnancy in multiple sclerosis. Sequencing was performed with immunoSEQ multiplex PCR; in TCRdb, only in-frame clones are kept and a portion is missing. Of some 41,000 clones in the sample, about 88% were seen once. Sequencing was performed on CD8+ T cells from peripheral blood mononuclear cells, taken in the first trimester of pregnancy. The receptors derive from a female donor with multiple sclerosis, enrolled in a pregnancy study.

The CDR3 region is CASSEFAGGTNEKLFF. The DNA of the CDR3 is TGTGCCAGCAGTGAATTTGCGGGAGGCACTAATGAAAAACTGTTTTTT. The chain is built from TRBV6-1 and TRBJ1-4; D gene uncertain. Trimming left V 2 bases short and J 2 bases short, with 12 bases between. This CDR3 has 16 amino acids. Germline V gene sequence: CDR1 MNHNS, CDR2 SASEGT.

This clone turned up a few times. V and J are TRBV27 and TRBJ1-6, with TRBD1 matching over 8 bases. Germline V gene sequence: CDR1 MNHEY, CDR2 SMNVEV (reference sequence). CDR3 length: 14 residues. Unmatched junction bases numbered 8, after V lost 6 bases and J lost 10 bases. CDR3 in DNA: TGTGCCAGCAGACCTACAGGGGGTGTATCACCCCTCCACTTT. Its protein product is CASRPTGGVSPLHF.

This chain joins TRBV11-1 and TRBJ2-3; no clear D gene. V was cut by 5 bases and J by 0 bases, with 18 bases left in between. This CDR3 is built from 17 residues. Germline V lookup: CDR1 SGHAT, CDR2 FQDESV (reference sequence). CDR3 DNA: TGTGCCAGCAGCCAAACCAGGTCTCGTCCTAGCACAGATACGCAGTATTTT. Translation gives CASSQTRSRPSTDTQYF.